This T cell receptor (beta chain) was sequenced in a study of PD-1 blockade in classical Hodgkin lymphoma. Study as a whole: Nivolumab 3 mg/kg was given intravenously every 2 weeks.

With respect to this clone: Its specificity is not known.

The time point: cycle 4 day 1 (C4D1), after about 6 weeks of nivolumab. Every one of the patients relapsed after autologous stem cell transplantation (brentuximab vedotin exposure was variable). Complete response, partial response or progressive disease constituted the best responses recorded. Broader study findings: Complete responders had baseline diversity similar to newly diagnosed patients.

Generated by immunoSEQ multiplex PCR, the TCRdb table keeps only in-frame clones and is missing some. The sample includes roughly 90,000 clones, around 80% of them seen just once. There are 16 residues in the CDR3. The germline CDR1 and CDR2 sequences are SGHTA and FQGNSA. V shed 5 bases, J shed 1 base, and the junction held 4 bases outside the gene matches. The clonotype was recovered from a human donor with classical Hodgkin lymphoma. The genes are TRBV7-2 and TRBJ2-3; 12 positions agree with TRBD2. The specimen comprised peripheral blood mononuclear cells (PBMCs), sampled before the fourth cycle of nivolumab. The CDR3 nucleotides are TGTGCCAGCAGCGGGAGACTAGCGGGAGGCACAGATACGCAGTATTTT. Its protein is CASSGRLAGGTDTQYF.